The source of this TCR beta chain is a study of glioma-infiltrating T cells after dendritic cell vaccination. This CDR3 is 14 amino acids long. CDR1 and CDR2 from the germline V gene are MNHEY and SVGAGI. V was cut by 2 bases and J by 4 bases, with 12 bases left in between. Libraries were prepared by immunoSEQ multiplex PCR; TCRdb keeps only in-frame clonotypes and omits some of them. The sample shows 95,000 or so clones, 85% of them seen only once. Points on this clone: Its antigen is currently unknown.

General study findings and limits: Only a small number of patients had complete blood and tumor samples.

Sequenced here: blood, sampled before dendritic cell vaccination. The sequence was obtained from a human donor with glioblastoma. The gene calls are TRBV6-5 and TRBJ2-7, with D unresolved. CDR3 nucleotides: TGTGCCAGCAGTTACAAGCTTCCCCCGTACGAGCAGTACTTC. It translates to CASSYKLPPYEQYF.